This TCR beta chain was sequenced for a study of T-cell reconstitution after alpha-beta-depleted transplantation in children. Unique molecular identifiers featured in how the TCRbeta library was prepared. Using its own MiXCR run on the PCR reads, TCRdb lists one record per CDR3 protein. The sample carries roughly 790,000 distinct CDR3 sequences, 15% to 20% recorded once. Unmatched junction bases numbered 9, after V lost 5 bases and J lost 9 bases. This CDR3 contains 12 residues. Per the germline V gene, CDR1 is DFQATT and CDR2 is SNEGSKA (reference sequence). Comment on this clonotype: Its antigen is unknown.

Broader study findings: Several hundred expanded graft clones reportedly gave rise to the alpha-beta T cells present about two months after transplant.

The input for sequencing was PBMCs, mostly from graft donor cells, taken 360 days after TCRalphabeta/CD19-depleted stem cell transplant. The V call is TRBV20-1, the J call TRBJ2-7; 8 nucleotides line up with TRBD2. This sequence was found in a male patient aged 10-17 years who had a stem cell transplant for acute lymphoblastic leukemia, so the T cells may come from the graft donor. The CDR3 region is CSARHGLAGQYF. CDR3 sequence (DNA): TGCAGTGCTCGGCATGGACTAGCTGGGCAGTACTTC.